Listed below are T cell receptor beta chains from one sample, sequenced in a study of PD-L1 blockade in urothelial cancer. Clones were sequenced by immunoSEQ multiplex PCR, and TCRdb holds only the in-frame ones, with some missing. This table has approximately 50,000 clones, around 83% appearing once. Source: PBMCs, taken around atezolizumab (anti-PD-L1) treatment. The receptors come from a man aged 55 to 70 with urothelial cancer. The CDR3 runs from the conserved cysteine through the conserved F or W. The D gene is left open where the match is weak. Part of the rows lack a size; the others show once, few, many or a class for expanded clones.

d_call	v_call	clone_size	j_call	cdr3_aa	cdr3_nt
TRBD2	TRBV5-1	-	TRBJ2-1	CASTTTQTSGKQQFF	TGCGCCAGCACCACTACCCAGACTAGCGGGAAGCAGCAGTTCTTC
TRBD1	TRBV7-3	-	TRBJ2-2	CASSLSGTGVFGELFF	TGTGCCAGCAGCTTATCCGGGACAGGGGTTTTCGGGGAGCTGTTTTTT
TRBD1	TRBV10-3	-	TRBJ1-1	CAISESSPGGNTEAFF	TGTGCCATCAGTGAGTCTTCCCCAGGGGGCAACACTGAAGCTTTCTTT
TRBD2	TRBV5-1	-	TRBJ2-5	CASSLGRGYQETQYF	TGCGCCAGCAGCTTGGGGCGGGGGTACCAAGAGACCCAGTACTTC
TRBD2	TRBV7-9	-	TRBJ2-1	CASSFLSGRDYNEQFF	TGTGCCAGCAGCTTCTTAAGCGGGAGAGACTACAATGAGCAGTTCTTC
TRBD2	TRBV9	-	TRBJ2-7	CASSVSSGGYEQYF	TGTGCCAGCAGCGTATCGTCGGGAGGGTACGAGCAGTACTTC
-	TRBV28	-	TRBJ2-1	CASSFGEQFF	TGTGCCAGCAGTTTCGGGGAGCAGTTCTTC
-	TRBV27	-	TRBJ1-6	CASKILSRGDSPLHF	TGTGCCAGCAAAATCCTGTCACGGGGGGATTCACCCCTCCACTTT
TRBD1	TRBV5-1	-	TRBJ1-4	CASSGGQGATNEKLFF	TGCGCCAGCAGCGGAGGACAGGGTGCAACTAATGAAAAACTGTTTTTT
TRBD1	TRBV19	-	TRBJ2-2	CACSRGFTGELFF	TGTGCCTGCTCCAGGGGGTTCACCGGGGAGCTGTTTTTT
-	TRBV5-6	-	TRBJ2-3	CASRVAGRDTDTQYF	TGTGCCAGCAGAGTTGCAGGCAGGGACACAGATACGCAGTATTTT
TRBD1	TRBV27	few	TRBJ1-2	CASRRPGTGNYGYTF	TGTGCCAGCAGACGACCCGGGACAGGGAACTATGGCTACACCTTC
TRBD1	TRBV29-1	-	TRBJ2-2	CSVATGALTGELFF	TGCAGCGTGGCCACAGGGGCTCTCACCGGGGAGCTGTTTTTT
-	TRBV30	-	TRBJ2-7	CAWRNSRDRTAGGTYEQYF	TGTGCCTGGAGAAACTCCCGGGACAGGACAGCGGGAGGAACCTACGAGCAGTACTTC
TRBD1	TRBV9	-	TRBJ2-3	CASSVAGQGAGTQYF	TGTGCCAGCAGCGTAGCTGGACAGGGGGCGGGTACGCAGTATTTT
-	TRBV11-1	-	TRBJ2-7	CASSLPPPAYEQYF	TGTGCCAGCAGCCTCCCACCGCCGGCCTACGAGCAGTACTTC
TRBD2	TRBV4-1	-	TRBJ2-3	CASSQSGGASTDTQYF	TGCGCCAGCAGCCAGAGCGGGGGCGCTAGCACAGATACGCAGTATTTT
TRBD1	TRBV5-1	-	TRBJ2-1	CASSLVSAGQAYNEQFF	TGCGCCAGCAGCTTGGTCTCCGCGGGACAGGCATACAATGAGCAGTTCTTC
TRBD2	TRBV5-4	-	TRBJ2-2	CASSPRAPSGGRGTGELFF	TGTGCCAGCAGCCCGAGGGCTCCTAGCGGGGGTCGCGGTACCGGGGAGCTGTTTTTT
TRBD1	TRBV27	-	TRBJ2-2	CASYSTGTGELFF	TGTGCCAGCTACTCGACAGGGACCGGGGAGCTGTTTTTT
-	TRBV4-1	-	TRBJ1-1	CASSQVWGKMSTEAFF	TGCGCCAGCAGCCAAGTTTGGGGCAAAATGAGCACTGAAGCTTTCTTT
-	TRBV5-4	once	TRBJ2-2	CASSTAASGGSGELFF	TGTGCCAGCAGCACGGCTGCGTCAGGGGGGTCCGGGGAGCTGTTTTTT
TRBD1	TRBV19	-	TRBJ2-7	CASSNRDRAYEQYF	TGTGCCAGTAGTAACCGGGACAGGGCCTACGAGCAGTACTTC
-	TRBV19	-	TRBJ2-7	CASSGDTRGVQSEQYF	TGTGCCAGTAGTGGGGACACGAGGGGCGTTCAGTCCGAGCAGTACTTC
TRBD2	TRBV10-3	few	TRBJ2-1	CAISESQASGDNNEQFF	TGTGCCATCAGTGAGTCGCAGGCTAGCGGAGACAACAATGAGCAGTTCTTC
TRBD2	TRBV11-3	-	TRBJ2-1	CASSPGTSGRLSNEQFF	TGTGCCAGCAGCCCGGGGACTAGCGGGAGATTGTCCAATGAGCAGTTCTTC
TRBD1	TRBV11-2	-	TRBJ2-1	CASSLTRGNEQFF	TGTGCCAGCAGCTTAACCAGGGGGAATGAGCAGTTCTTC
TRBD2	TRBV6-1	-	TRBJ2-7	CASSDRGTSARYEQYF	TGTGCCAGCAGTGATCGTGGGACTAGCGCCCGCTACGAGCAGTACTTC
TRBD2	TRBV4-1	-	TRBJ2-7	CASSQEGSGGGSGYEQYF	TGCGCCAGCAGCCAAGAGGGTTCGGGCGGGGGGTCGGGTTACGAGCAGTACTTC
-	TRBV6-1	-	TRBJ2-7	CASSVQGHYEQYF	TGTGCCAGCAGTGTACAGGGACACTACGAGCAGTACTTC
TRBD2	TRBV2	-	TRBJ2-1	CASSEARPGGEQFF	TGTGCCAGCAGTGAAGCGCGGCCGGGAGGTGAGCAGTTCTTC
TRBD1	TRBV25-1	-	TRBJ1-4	CASRGTGTVREKLFF	TGTGCCAGCAGGGGGACAGGGACAGTGCGTGAAAAACTGTTTTTT
TRBD1	TRBV30	-	TRBJ1-5	CAWSDWKGAGNQPQHF	TGTGCCTGGAGTGATTGGAAGGGGGCTGGAAATCAGCCCCAGCATTTT
-	TRBV19	-	TRBJ2-5	CASGREETQYF	TGTGCCAGTGGGCGGGAAGAGACCCAGTACTTC
TRBD1	TRBV11-1	few	TRBJ2-7	CASSARDRGDYEQYF	TGTGCCAGCAGCGCAAGGGACAGGGGAGACTACGAGCAGTACTTC
TRBD2	TRBV5-6	once	TRBJ2-5	CASSFRGESWEETQYF	TGTGCCAGCAGCTTCCGGGGGGAGAGTTGGGAAGAGACCCAGTACTTC
-	TRBV7-8	-	TRBJ1-1	CASSLEGFRSEAFF	TGTGCCAGCAGCTTAGAGGGGTTTCGGTCTGAAGCTTTCTTT
TRBD1	TRBV19	-	TRBJ1-2	CASAYGTANSYGYTF	TGTGCCAGTGCCTACGGGACAGCCAACTCCTATGGCTACACCTTC
TRBD1	TRBV6-6	-	TRBJ2-7	CASRGDRTYEQYF	TGTGCCAGCAGGGGGGACAGAACCTACGAGCAGTACTTC
TRBD1	TRBV25-1	-	TRBJ1-5	CASQGQGGNQPQHF	TGTGCCAGCCAGGGACAGGGAGGCAATCAGCCCCAGCATTTT
-	TRBV10-1	-	TRBJ2-7	CASSVAGAYEQYF	TGCGCCAGCAGTGTGGCCGGAGCGTACGAGCAGTACTTC
TRBD1	TRBV29-1	-	TRBJ2-3	CSVPGQVKTDTQYF	TGCAGCGTACCGGGACAGGTGAAAACAGATACGCAGTATTTT
TRBD1	TRBV15	-	TRBJ2-3	CATSRALGTGSTDTQYF	TGTGCCACCAGCAGAGCACTCGGGACAGGGAGCACAGATACGCAGTATTTT
TRBD2	TRBV10-2	-	TRBJ2-7	CASSLMPSGLSYEQYF	TGCGCCAGCAGTTTGATGCCTAGCGGCCTCTCCTACGAGCAGTACTTC
TRBD1	TRBV13	once	TRBJ2-7	CASSLSRGREYEQYF	TGTGCCAGCAGCTTATCCAGGGGGCGTGAGTACGAGCAGTACTTC
TRBD1	TRBV7-2	-	TRBJ1-5	CASSSMDRVNQPQHF	TGTGCCAGCAGCTCCATGGACAGGGTCAATCAGCCCCAGCATTTT
TRBD2	TRBV4-3	-	TRBJ2-3	CASSQGASGGGDTQYF	TGCGCCAGCAGCCAAGGAGCTAGCGGGGGCGGGGATACGCAGTATTTT
-	TRBV6-6	-	TRBJ1-1	CASSFNTNTEAFF	TGTGCCAGCAGTTTTAACACGAACACTGAAGCTTTCTTT
TRBD1	TRBV5-1	-	TRBJ1-4	CASSYSGTGNNEKLFF	TGCGCCAGCAGCTACTCCGGGACAGGGAATAATGAAAAACTGTTTTTT
-	TRBV6-5	-	TRBJ2-2	CATLRGTNTGELFF	TGTGCCACCCTTAGGGGGACGAACACCGGGGAGCTGTTTTTT
TRBD1	TRBV5-1	-	TRBJ1-1	CASSPPTGFEAFF	TGCGCCAGCAGCCCACCGACAGGGTTTGAAGCTTTCTTT
-	TRBV27	-	TRBJ2-7	CASSASTGTLTYEQYF	TGTGCCAGCAGTGCCTCAACCGGGACACTTACCTACGAGCAGTACTTC
TRBD2	TRBV11-2	-	TRBJ2-7	CASSLGLADSYEQYF	TGTGCCAGCAGCTTAGGTCTAGCGGACTCCTACGAGCAGTACTTC
TRBD2	TRBV5-1	-	TRBJ2-1	CASREGPAGGNEQFF	TGCGCCAGCAGGGAAGGTCCTGCGGGAGGGAATGAGCAGTTCTTC
TRBD1	TRBV30	-	TRBJ1-1	CAWSTHRGNTEAFF	TGTGCCTGGAGTACCCACAGGGGGAACACTGAAGCTTTCTTT
TRBD1	TRBV5-1	-	TRBJ1-1	CASSQAGQGDTEAFF	TGCGCCAGCAGCCAAGCGGGACAGGGGGACACTGAAGCTTTCTTT
-	TRBV6-6	-	TRBJ2-1	CASRRRDPGVYNEQFF	TGTGCCAGCAGACGTCGGGATCCGGGGGTTTACAATGAGCAGTTCTTC
TRBD2	TRBV6-5	-	TRBJ2-7	CASSYAGGLPYEQYF	TGTGCCAGCAGTTACGCGGGAGGGCTCCCCTACGAGCAGTACTTC
-	TRBV10-1	-	TRBJ2-2	CASSEGPTGELFF	TGCGCCAGCAGTGAGGGGCCCACCGGGGAGCTGTTTTTT
TRBD1	TRBV11-2	-	TRBJ2-7	CASSFGLGTAHSYEQYF	TGTGCCAGCAGCTTCGGCCTAGGGACAGCTCACTCCTACGAGCAGTACTTC